A selection of T cell receptor beta chains follows, all from one sample in a study of T cells in Graves' hyperthyroidism and ophthalmopathy. TCRdb called the multiplex PCR reads again in MiXCR, with one record for every CDR3 protein. Among approximately 600,000 distinct CDR3 sequences listed, roughly 17% were seen once. Sequencing input: blood. These receptors were obtained from a woman under 40 with Graves' hyperthyroidism. The CDR3 runs from the conserved cysteine through the conserved F or W. A D gene is named only where the DNA matches it firmly. Clone size, where shown, is once, few, many, or a class for clones that have expanded.

d_gene,abundance,v_gene,j_gene,CDR3nt,CDR3aa
.,many,TRBV7-2,TRBJ1-2,TGTGCCAGCAGCTTATGGGGGAGAGGCTATGGCTACACCTTC,CASSLWGRGYGYTF
.,few,TRBV12-3/TRBV12-4,TRBJ1-6,TGTGCCAGCAGTTTTTGGGGGGGCTCCCCGAGCTCCTATAATTCACCCCTCCACTTT,CASSFWGGSPSSYNSPLHF
.,few,TRBV5-1,TRBJ2-6,TGCGCCAGCAGCTTATTCCCCGGTTCCTCTGGGGCCAACGTCCTGACTTTC,CASSLFPGSSGANVLTF
TRBD2,many,TRBV20-1,TRBJ2-7,TGCAGTGCCACCGGGACTAGCTACGAGCAGTACTTC,CSATGTSYEQYF
.,many,TRBV2,TRBJ1-5,TGTGCCACAGACTCCGGCTCTCCGGGGGGGGATCAGCCCCAGCATTTT,CATDSGSPGGDQPQHF
.,.,TRBV24-1,TRBJ1-1,TGTGCCACCAGTCGGGGGTCTGAAGCTTTCTTT,CATSRGSEAFF
.,many,TRBV11-2,TRBJ2-5,TGTGCCAGCAGTCGTCTAGTATCCACAGAGACCCAGTACTTC,CASSRLVSTETQYF
TRBD2,many,TRBV5-1,TRBJ2-2,TGCGCCAGCAGCGCAACTAGCGGGTCGAACACCGGGGAGCTGTTTTTT,CASSATSGSNTGELFF
.,.,TRBV29-1,TRBJ1-1,TGCAGCGTAAAAAAGACTGAGGTGAACACTGAAGCTTTCTTT,CSVKKTEVNTEAFF
.,few,TRBV3-1,TRBJ1-1,TGTGCCAGCAGCCAAGGGACACGCCTCGAAGCTTTCTTT,CASSQGTRLEAFF
TRBD2,few,TRBV14,TRBJ2-4,TGTGCCAGCAGCCTAGGACTAGCGGGATCAAACATTCAGTACTTC,CASSLGLAGSNIQYF
TRBD2,.,TRBV7-3,TRBJ2-5,TGTGCCAGCAGCTTAGGGGTGGGACTAGCGGGAGAGACCCAGTACTTC,CASSLGVGLAGETQYF
.,many,TRBV27,TRBJ1-5,TGTGCCAGCAGGAGTCCTACAGGGCACGATCAGCCCCAGCATTTT,CASRSPTGHDQPQHF
.,few,TRBV6-5,TRBJ2-1,TGTGCCAGCAGTTATGCAAATGAGCAGTTCTTC,CASSYANEQFF
.,.,TRBV30,TRBJ2-1,TGTGCCTGGAGTTTTAGGCACCGCGGTGAGCAGTTCTTC,CAWSFRHRGEQFF
.,.,TRBV18,TRBJ2-7,TGTGCCAGCAGCCCTTCAATAGGGCTTTCCCACGAGCAGTACTTC,CASSPSIGLSHEQYF
.,many,TRBV6-1,TRBJ2-7,TGTGCCAGCAGTGAAAACAGGGACTACGAGCAGTACTTC,CASSENRDYEQYF
.,many,TRBV7-2,TRBJ2-3,TGTGCCAGCAGCTTAGCCCCAGTCACAGATACGCAGTATTTT,CASSLAPVTDTQYF
.,many,TRBV30,TRBJ1-1,TGTGCCTGGATGTCCGGGACGCACACTGAAGCTTTCTTT,CAWMSGTHTEAFF
.,many,TRBV20-1,TRBJ2-1,TGCAGTGCTAGTTTGGCTTACAATGAGCAGTTCTTC,CSASLAYNEQFF
.,many,TRBV3-1,TRBJ1-2,TGTGCCAGCAGCGAAAGGGGCTCCTATGGCTACACCTTC,CASSERGSYGYTF
TRBD1,many,TRBV9,TRBJ2-1,TGTGCCAGCAGCGTAGAGGGACAGGGGGTCAATGAGCAGTTCTTC,CASSVEGQGVNEQFF
TRBD2,many,TRBV2,TRBJ2-7,TGTGCCAGCAGTGAAGCGCTGCCTAGCGGGAGGCCCTACGAGCAGTACTTC,CASSEALPSGRPYEQYF
.,many,TRBV2,TRBJ2-7,TGTGCCAGCAGTTCGGACGAGATGCGACGCGAGCAGTACTTC,CASSSDEMRREQYF
.,.,TRBV20-1,TRBJ1-5,TGCAGTGCTAGTCCAGGAATTAATCAGCCCCAGCATTTT,CSASPGINQPQHF
.,few,TRBV18,TRBJ2-2,TGTGCCAGCTCACCAGCGGGACAGTCGAACACCGGGGAGCTGTTTTTT,CASSPAGQSNTGELFF
.,.,TRBV20-1,TRBJ1-1,TGCAGTGCTACCGCACCAGACACTGAAGCTTTCTTT,CSATAPDTEAFF
TRBD1,few,TRBV20-1,TRBJ1-1,TGCAGTGCTAGAGATCTCGAGGGGGGCACTACACAGGGGAGGCGAGTGGTCACTGAAGCTTTCTTT,CSARDLEGGTTQGRRVVTEAFF
TRBD2,once,TRBV27,TRBJ2-1,TGTGCCACCAGTGATCCCGGGACTAGCGGTTCGCGCTCCTACAATGAGCAGTTCTTC,CATSDPGTSGSRSYNEQFF
.,many,TRBV2,TRBJ1-2,TGTGCCAGCAGTGAAGGCTACTTGGGGTATGGCTACACCTTC,CASSEGYLGYGYTF
.,.,TRBV7-2,TRBJ2-7,TGTGCCAGCAGCTTAGCGGTGGGCGAGCAGTACTTC,CASSLAVGEQYF
TRBD1,.,TRBV6-1,TRBJ2-6,TGTGCCAGCAGACGGGGGACAGGGGGCGCCGCTGGGGCCAACGTCCTGACTTTC,CASRRGTGGAAGANVLTF
.,.,TRBV28,TRBJ2-7,TGTGCCAGCATAGACAGTGCGGACTACGAGCAGTACTTC,CASIDSADYEQYF
.,.,TRBV7-6,TRBJ2-1,TGTGTCAGCAGCTTCCAGGGTTTTGAGCAGTTCTTC,CVSSFQGFEQFF
.,.,TRBV20-1,TRBJ2-5,TGCAGTGCTAGAGATATAACGAGGGGGGCGGCCGGGGAGACCCAGTACTTC,CSARDITRGAAGETQYF
.,.,TRBV6-2/TRBV6-3,TRBJ1-1,TGTGCCAGCAGTTACTGGGGGGGTGACACTGAAGCTTTCTTT,CASSYWGGDTEAFF
.,.,TRBV6-9,TRBJ1-6,TGTGCCAGCAGTTACTCGAACAGCAATTCACCCCTCCACTTT,CASSYSNSNSPLHF
.,many,TRBV6-1,TRBJ2-1,TGTGCCAGTCCGTCTAGCGACCCCTACAATGAGCAGTTCTTC,CASPSSDPYNEQFF
.,few,TRBV27,TRBJ2-7,TGTGCCAGCAGTTTTGGCAGTAACTCTCTATACGAGCAGTACTTC,CASSFGSNSLYEQYF
.,.,TRBV24-1,TRBJ2-7,TGTGCCACCAGTGATTTTGGTGTAAAGCAGTACTTC,CATSDFGVKQYF
TRBD1,.,TRBV12-3/TRBV12-4,TRBJ2-3,TGTGCCAGCAGTCAGCCGGGACAGACTAGCACAGATACGCAGTATTTT,CASSQPGQTSTDTQYF
TRBD1,many,TRBV5-1,TRBJ2-1,TGCGCCAGCAGCTTAAGCAGGGGGCGCAATGAGCAGTTCTTC,CASSLSRGRNEQFF
.,few,TRBV5-1,TRBJ1-5,TGCGCCAGCAGCTTTGGGGAAAATCAGCCCCAGCATTTT,CASSFGENQPQHF
TRBD2,few,TRBV27,TRBJ2-1,TGTGCCAGCTCCAGCGGGATAACCTACAATGAGCAGTTCTTC,CASSSGITYNEQFF
.,few,TRBV29-1,TRBJ2-1,TGCAGCGTTGAACTCGGAGGGGTATACAATGAGCAGTTCTTC,CSVELGGVYNEQFF
TRBD1,few,TRBV7-6,TRBJ2-1,TGTGCCAGCAGCGTCCCGGGACAGGGAAAGAGGAGTAGCTCCTACAATGAGCAGTTCTTC,CASSVPGQGKRSSSYNEQFF